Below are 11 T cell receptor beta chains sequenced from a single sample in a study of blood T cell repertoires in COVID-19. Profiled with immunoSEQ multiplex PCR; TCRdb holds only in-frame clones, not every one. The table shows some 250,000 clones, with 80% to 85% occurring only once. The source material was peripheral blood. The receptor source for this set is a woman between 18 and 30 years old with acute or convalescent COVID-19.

The CDR3 bases are TGTGCCAGCAGCCCCGACGGAGGGTCCTACGAGCAGTACTTC. It is translated as CASSPDGGSYEQYF. The chain joins TRBV7-6 to TRBJ2-7, with TRBD2 as a possible D gene (6 bases). Germline V CDR1 and CDR2: SGHVS, FNYEAQ. Deletions cut 5 bases from V and 1 base from J, with 12 bases between. CDR3 length: 14 residues.

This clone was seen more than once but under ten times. CDR3 sequence reads: CASSTRPGQGNEKLFF. DNA of the CDR3: TGTGCCAGTAGTACGCGACCGGGACAGGGGAATGAAAAACTGTTTTTT. V gene TRBV19 combines with J gene TRBJ1-4; TRBD1 matches 10 bases. J lost 5 bases, V lost 4 bases, and 7 bases had no gene match. This CDR3 is 16 amino acids long. The germline V gene encodes CDR1 LNHDA and CDR2 SQIVND (reference sequence). Full variable domain (missing parts from reference TRBV19 and TRBJ1-4): DGGITQSPKYLFRKEGQNVTLSCEQNLNHDAMYWYRQDPGQGLRLIYYSQIVNDFQKGDIAEGYSVSREKKESFPLTVTSAQKNPTAFYLCASSTRPGQGNEKLFFGSGTQLSVL.

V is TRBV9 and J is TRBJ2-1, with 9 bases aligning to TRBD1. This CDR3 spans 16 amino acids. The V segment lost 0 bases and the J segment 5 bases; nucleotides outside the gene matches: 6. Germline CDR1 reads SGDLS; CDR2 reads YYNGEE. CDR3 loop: CASSVGDRAWDNEQFF. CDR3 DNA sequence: TGTGCCAGCAGCGTAGGGGACAGGGCCTGGGACAATGAGCAGTTCTTC.

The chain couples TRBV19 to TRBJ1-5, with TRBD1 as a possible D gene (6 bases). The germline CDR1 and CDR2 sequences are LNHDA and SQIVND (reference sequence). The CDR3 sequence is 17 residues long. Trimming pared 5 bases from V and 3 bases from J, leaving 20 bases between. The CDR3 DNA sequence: TGTGCCAGTAGTCCCGGGACACAAAAGAGCTTCAATCAGCCCCAGCATTTT. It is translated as CASSPGTQKSFNQPQHF.

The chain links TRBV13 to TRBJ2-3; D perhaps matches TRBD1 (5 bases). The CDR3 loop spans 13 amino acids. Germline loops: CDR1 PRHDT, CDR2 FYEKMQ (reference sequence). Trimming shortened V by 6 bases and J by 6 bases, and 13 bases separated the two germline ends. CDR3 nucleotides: TGTGCCAGCAGTGGGGCCGCCATCGATACGCAGTATTTT. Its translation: CASSGAAIDTQYF.

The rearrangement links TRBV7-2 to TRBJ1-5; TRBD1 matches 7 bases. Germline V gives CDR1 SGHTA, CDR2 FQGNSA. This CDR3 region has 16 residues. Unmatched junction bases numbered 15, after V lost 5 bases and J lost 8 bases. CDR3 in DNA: TGTGCCAGCAGCCCTGGACAGGTAGTATCGGCTGAGCCCCAGCATTTT. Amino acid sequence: CASSPGQVVSAEPQHF.

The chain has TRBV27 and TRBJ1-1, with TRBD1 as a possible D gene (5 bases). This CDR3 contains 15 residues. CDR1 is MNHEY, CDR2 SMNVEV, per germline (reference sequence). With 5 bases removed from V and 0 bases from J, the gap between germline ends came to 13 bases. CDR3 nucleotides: TGTGCCAGCAGTACCCGAGACAGCCTGAACACTGAAGCTTTCTTT. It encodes CASSTRDSLNTEAFF.

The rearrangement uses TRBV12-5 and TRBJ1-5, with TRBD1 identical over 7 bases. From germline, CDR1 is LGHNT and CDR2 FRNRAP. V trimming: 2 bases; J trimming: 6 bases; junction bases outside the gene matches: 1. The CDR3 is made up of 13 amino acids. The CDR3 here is CASGLTGVQPQHF. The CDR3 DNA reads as TGTGCTAGTGGTTTGACAGGGGTTCAGCCCCAGCATTTT.

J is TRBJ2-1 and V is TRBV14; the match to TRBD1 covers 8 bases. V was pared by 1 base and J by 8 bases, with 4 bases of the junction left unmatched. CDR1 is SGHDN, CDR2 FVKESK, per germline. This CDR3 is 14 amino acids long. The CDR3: CASSQGQGAYEQFF. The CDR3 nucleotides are TGTGCCAGCAGCCAAGGGCAGGGGGCCTATGAGCAGTTCTTC. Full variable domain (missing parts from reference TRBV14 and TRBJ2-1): EAGVTQFPSHSVIEKGQTVTLRCDPISGHDNLYWYRRVMGKEIKFLLHFVKESKQDESGMPNNRFLAERTGGTYSTLKVQPAELEDSGVYFCASSQGQGAYEQFFGPGTRLTVL.

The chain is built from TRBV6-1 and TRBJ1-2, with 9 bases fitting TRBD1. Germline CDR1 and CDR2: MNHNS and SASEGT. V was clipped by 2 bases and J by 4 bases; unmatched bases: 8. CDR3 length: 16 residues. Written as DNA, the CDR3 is TGTGCCAGCAGTGAAAGATCCCGACAGGGGGGCTATGGCTACACCTTC. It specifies CASSERSRQGGYGYTF.

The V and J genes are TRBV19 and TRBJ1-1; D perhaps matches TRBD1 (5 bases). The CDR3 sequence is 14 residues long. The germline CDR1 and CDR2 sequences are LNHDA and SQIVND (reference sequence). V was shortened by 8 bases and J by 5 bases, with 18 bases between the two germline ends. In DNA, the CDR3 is TGTGCCAGTGGGAGGTCGGGGGAGGCAACTGAAGCTTTCTTT. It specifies CASGRSGEATEAFF.